This T cell receptor (beta chain) derives from a study of radiation and T cells in renal cell carcinoma. Comment on this clone: Its antigen is not identified.

Overall study results and limits: Top tumor clonotypes rose in blood 2 weeks post-radiation, then contracted.

Sequencing used immunoSEQ multiplex PCR; TCRdb keeps in-frame clones, though not all of them. Of tens of thousands of clones in the sample, roughly 80% were seen once. The CDR3 totals 14 residues. Deletions cut 7 bases from V and 3 bases from J, with 15 bases between. Germline V CDR1 and CDR2: MNHEY, SVGAGI. Time point noted: blood 2 weeks post-SBRT. Treatment of the sample: 15 Gy SBRT to primary tumor, nephrectomy 4 weeks later. The tumor was a clear cell renal cell carcinoma. The chain has TRBV6-5 and TRBJ1-1, with D unclear. The sequences come from blood, collected from a patient whose treatment included radiotherapy and nephrectomy. The clonotype was recovered from a woman aged 70-85 years with renal cell carcinoma. This CDR3 is CASTKEARDTEAFF. Written as DNA, the CDR3 is TGTGCCAGCACCAAGGAAGCCCGGGACACTGAAGCTTTCTTT.